Listed below are T cell receptor beta chains from one sample, sequenced in a study of glioma-infiltrating T cells. TCRdb passed the multiplex PCR reads through MiXCR, listing each CDR3 protein once. The sample shows about 89,000 distinct CDR3 sequences, around 23% of them seen only once. Sequencing was carried out using glioma tissue, nonneoplastic brain tissue, or PBMCs (not recorded which). All receptors come from a human donor with low-grade glioma or glioblastoma, undergoing nonglioma brain surgery, or in good health (not recorded which). Each CDR3 is given with its conserved first and last residue. A D gene is named only where the DNA matches it firmly. Clone size is shown for a subset of rows, as once, few, many or a class of expanded clone.

j_call	clone_size	v_call	d_call	cdr3_nt	cdr3_aa
TRBJ2-7	NA	TRBV20-1	NA	TGCAGTGCCCACCCGATCCTAGCGTCCTACGAGCAGCACTTC	CSAHPILASYEQHF
TRBJ2-3	many	TRBV7-9	TRBD2	TGTGCCAGCAGCTTAGGCGGGGGGCGAAGCACAGATACGCAGTATTTT	CASSLGGGRSTDTQYF
TRBJ1-2	many	TRBV27	NA	TGTGCCAGCAGTCCACAGGGATGGGGCTACACCTTC	CASSPQGWGYTF
TRBJ2-7	many	TRBV25-1	NA	TGTGCCAGCGTAGACCAGAGCTCCTACGAGCAGTACTTC	CASVDQSSYEQYF
TRBJ1-1	NA	TRBV19	NA	TGTGCCAGTGCCCCCCTAACCGGGACTGTGAACACTGAAGCTTTCTTT	CASAPLTGTVNTEAFF
TRBJ2-7	many	TRBV7-2	NA	TGTGCCAGCAGCTTAAGGGGGGCTCAGCAGTACTTC	CASSLRGAQQYF
TRBJ2-5	NA	TRBV3-1	NA	TGTGCCAGCAGCCCTACGAGATGGAGCATCCAAGAGACCCAGTACTTC	CASSPTRWSIQETQYF
TRBJ2-1	many	TRBV7-2	TRBD1	TGTGCCAGCAGCTCCCGGACAGGGGCTATTCTGTTCTTC	CASSSRTGAILFF
TRBJ2-5	many	TRBV20-1	TRBD1	TGCAGTGCTAGAGCTCAGGGGGAAGAGACCCAGTACTTC	CSARAQGEETQYF
TRBJ1-2	many	TRBV6-1	NA	TGTGCCAGCAGTGAAGGGGGGAGCAATCATTATGGCTACACCTTC	CASSEGGSNHYGYTF
TRBJ2-1	few	TRBV10-2	TRBD2	TGCGCCAGCAGTGCCCGGGGAGGGGCGGGAGGGGTTTACAATGAGCAGTTCTTC	CASSARGGAGGVYNEQFF
TRBJ1-6	NA	TRBV5-4	NA	TGTGCCAGCAGCGCTGGCGGACAGAGCAAAGCTTCACCCCTCCACTTT	CASSAGGQSKASPLHF
TRBJ1-1	NA	TRBV29-1	NA	TGCAGCGGAGGAGGGTCCCCCCTGAACACTGAAGCTTTCTTT	CSGGGSPLNTEAFF
TRBJ1-5	many	TRBV29-1	NA	TGCAGCGTTGCCTCAGGCAACGGCAATCAGCCCCAGCATTTT	CSVASGNGNQPQHF
TRBJ2-7	many	TRBV7-6	NA	TGTGCCAGCAGCTCAGGCACAGGGAGATCCTACGAGCAGTACTTC	CASSSGTGRSYEQYF
TRBJ2-7	medium-sized	TRBV6-1	NA	TGTGCCGCCAGGGCAGGGGTCTACGAGCAGTACTTC	CAARAGVYEQYF
TRBJ2-7	many	TRBV6-1	NA	TGTGCCAGCAGTCCGGAATTGCATGTCGGGACACGCGAGCAGTACTTC	CASSPELHVGTREQYF
TRBJ2-1	few	TRBV5-4	TRBD2	TGTGCCAGCAGCCGTGGACTAGGTTCTAATGAGCAGTTCTTC	CASSRGLGSNEQFF
TRBJ2-1	NA	TRBV19	TRBD2	TGTGCCAGTAGTATAGCCCTCGGGGTAGCGGGAGGCAGGAGGAATGAGCAGTTCTTC	CASSIALGVAGGRRNEQFF
TRBJ2-4	many	TRBV20-1	NA	TGCAGTGCTAGCATTCCGGGAAACATTCAGTACTTC	CSASIPGNIQYF
TRBJ2-1	many	TRBV10-3	TRBD1	TGTGCCATCAGTGAATGGGGACAGGCCTACAATGAGCAGTTCTTC	CAISEWGQAYNEQFF
TRBJ1-1	many	TRBV10-3	NA	TGTGCCATCAGTGAGCCCGGGGGCATGAACACTGAAGCTTTCTTT	CAISEPGGMNTEAFF
TRBJ2-1	NA	TRBV12-3/TRBV12-4	TRBD1	TGTGCCAGCAGTCCCCCCGAGACAGGGCCCTACAATGAGCAGTTCTTC	CASSPPETGPYNEQFF
TRBJ1-4	NA	TRBV4-1	NA	TGCGCCAGCGGCCAAGGTGATGCGCTTGAAAAACTGTTTTTT	CASGQGDALEKLFF
TRBJ2-4	NA	TRBV7-2	NA	TGTGCCAGCAGCTTAGGGTCAGAGTCCATTCAGTACTTC	CASSLGSESIQYF
TRBJ2-3	few	TRBV19	NA	TGTGCCAGTAGTATAGATGGGAGAAGCACAGATACGCAGTATTTT	CASSIDGRSTDTQYF
TRBJ2-1	few	TRBV18	TRBD2	TGTGCCAGCTCACCAAGGACTAGCGAATACAATGAGCAGTTCTTC	CASSPRTSEYNEQFF
TRBJ2-1	NA	TRBV12-3/TRBV12-4	NA	TGTGCCAGCAGTTTCCCCTTGGGACATGGGATTGGTAATGAGCAGTTCTTC	CASSFPLGHGIGNEQFF
TRBJ2-3	NA	TRBV29-1	TRBD1	TGCAGCGTTGTAGGGGACAGGTCATCAGATACGCAGTATTTT	CSVVGDRSSDTQYF
TRBJ2-5	many	TRBV20-1	NA	TGCAGTGCAAAGGGACCCTTTCGACGGGAGACCCAGTACTTC	CSAKGPFRRETQYF
TRBJ1-1	many	TRBV6-1	NA	TGTGCCAGCAGCAACATAAGGTTGCCCCTCATCACTGAAGCTTTCTTT	CASSNIRLPLITEAFF
TRBJ2-5	NA	TRBV5-1	NA	TGCGCCAGCGCCCCCGGGGCATCGGAGACCCAGTACTTC	CASAPGASETQYF
TRBJ2-1	many	TRBV6-1	NA	TGTGCCAGCAGTTTCCTTAGCTCCTACAATGAGCAGTTCTTC	CASSFLSSYNEQFF
TRBJ2-7	many	TRBV7-2	NA	TGTGCCAGCAGCCCTTATGGGGGACCCTACGAGCAGTACTTC	CASSPYGGPYEQYF
TRBJ1-2	many	TRBV29-1	NA	TGCAGCGCTACAGGAGGGACCGATGGCTACACCTTC	CSATGGTDGYTF
TRBJ2-7	many	TRBV4-1	NA	TGCGCCAGCAGCCAAGATTCGGCGGGACAGACCTACGAGCAGTACTTC	CASSQDSAGQTYEQYF
TRBJ1-1	many	TRBV12-3/TRBV12-4	NA	TGTGCCAGCAGTAAAGGGGTTTCCGGCACTGAAGCTTTCTTT	CASSKGVSGTEAFF
TRBJ2-1	NA	TRBV12-3/TRBV12-4	NA	TGTGCCAGCAGTTTTGTCGGGAGAAACTACAATGAGCAGTTCTTC	CASSFVGRNYNEQFF
TRBJ2-7	many	TRBV20-1	NA	TGCAGTGCTAGAGATGCCCTTCGCAGCTCCTACGAGCAGTACTTC	CSARDALRSSYEQYF
TRBJ2-3	many	TRBV20-1	NA	TGCAGTGCTAAGACGGGCAGGGACACAGATACGCAGTATTTT	CSAKTGRDTDTQYF
TRBJ2-3	many	TRBV6-1	TRBD2	TGTGCCAGCAGTGAAATTTCCCGACTAGCGGGGAAGCCCACAGATACGCAGTATTTT	CASSEISRLAGKPTDTQYF
TRBJ2-7	once	TRBV19	TRBD2	TGTGCCAGTAGTCAGAGGACTAGATCCTACGAGCAGTACTTC	CASSQRTRSYEQYF
TRBJ2-3	many	TRBV6-1	NA	TGTGCCAGCAGGGGGTCCTACACAGATACGCAGTATTTT	CASRGSYTDTQYF
TRBJ2-1	many	TRBV20-1	TRBD2	TGCAGTGCCAGTAGCGGGACCTTCTCCTACAATGAGCAGTTCTTC	CSASSGTFSYNEQFF
TRBJ2-3	many	TRBV7-9	NA	TGTGCCAGCAGCTCGGACGGGGGTCCGACGGATACGCAGTATTTT	CASSSDGGPTDTQYF
TRBJ2-1	many	TRBV7-9	NA	TGTGCCAGCATCCAACAGCGTGGGGGCAACAATGAGCAGTTCTTC	CASIQQRGGNNEQFF
TRBJ1-1	many	TRBV20-1	NA	TGCAGTGCTAGAGATTCCGGGACCAACACTGAAGCTTTCTTT	CSARDSGTNTEAFF
TRBJ1-5	many	TRBV10-2	NA	TGCGCCCCCCACAGGGAAATTAGCAATCAGCCCCAGCATTTT	CAPHREISNQPQHF
TRBJ2-6	many	TRBV15	TRBD1	TGTGCCACGGGACAGGGGGGCTCTGGGGCCAACGTCCTGACTTTC	CATGQGGSGANVLTF